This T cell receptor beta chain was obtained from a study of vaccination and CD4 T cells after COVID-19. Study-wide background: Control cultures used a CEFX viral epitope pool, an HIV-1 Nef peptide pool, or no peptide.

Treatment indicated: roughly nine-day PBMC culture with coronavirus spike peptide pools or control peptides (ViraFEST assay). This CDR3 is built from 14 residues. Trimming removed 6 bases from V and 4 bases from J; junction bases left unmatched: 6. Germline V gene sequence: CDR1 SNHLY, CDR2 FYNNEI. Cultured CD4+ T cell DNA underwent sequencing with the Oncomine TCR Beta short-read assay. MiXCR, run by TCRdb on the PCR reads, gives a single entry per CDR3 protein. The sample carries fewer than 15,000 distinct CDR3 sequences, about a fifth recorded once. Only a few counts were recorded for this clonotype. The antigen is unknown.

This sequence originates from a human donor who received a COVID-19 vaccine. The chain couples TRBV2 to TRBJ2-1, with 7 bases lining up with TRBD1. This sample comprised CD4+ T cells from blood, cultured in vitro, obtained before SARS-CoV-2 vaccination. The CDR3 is CASRRGTDYNEQFF. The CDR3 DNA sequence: TGTGCCAGCAGGAGAGGGACAGATTACAATGAGCAGTTCTTC. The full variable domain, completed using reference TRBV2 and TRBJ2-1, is EPEVTQTPSHQVTQMGQEVILRCVPISNHLYFYWYRQILGQKVEFLVSFYNNEISEKSEIFDDQFSVERPDGSNFTLKIRSTKLEDSAMYFCASRRGTDYNEQFFGPGTRLTVL.